The clone carrying this T cell receptor (beta chain) was seen many times. The CDR3 runs to 16 residues. Germline-derived CDR1 and CDR2 are SGHVS and FQNEAQ. After removal of 5 bases from V and 4 bases from J, the junction contained 10 bases not matched to a gene. MiXCR was run by TCRdb on the RT-PCR reads, yielding one entry per CDR3 protein. The sample lists about 87,000 distinct CDR3 sequences, about 5% occurring once. These data are taken from a study of patients and donors after allogeneic stem cell transplantation. The chain links TRBV7-8 to TRBJ2-5, with 10 bases that match TRBD2. The sequencing input was blood, either unsorted or a sorted T cell fraction (not recorded which). This clonotype originated in a human donor who was either an allogeneic HSCT recipient or a stem cell or donor lymphocyte infusion donor (not recorded which). It is not recorded whose cells these are; they may come from a transplant donor. CDR3 residues: CASSLFSGRRAETQYF. The CDR3 DNA is TGTGCCAGCAGCCTATTTAGCGGGAGGAGGGCAGAGACCCAGTACTTC.